This T cell receptor (beta chain) was captured in a study of blood T cell repertoires in COVID-19. Overall study context: The cDNA or gDNA used as material had been derived from T cells, B-cell-depleted T cells, or PBMCs.

The authors' processing: Amplification from reference gene primers served as the basis for estimated nucleated cell counts. TCRdb keeps only in-frame clones here, not all; method: immunoSEQ multiplex PCR. The DNA was the basis for D and trimming; V, J and clone size are from that table. The sample shows roughly 280,000 clones, 83% of them seen only once. This CDR3 contains 16 residues. V shed 0 bases, J shed 2 bases, and the junction held 8 bases outside the gene matches. Germline V lookup: CDR1 SGHRS, CDR2 YFSETQ. The clonotype was recovered from a man aged 55-75 years who had recovered from COVID-19. Material: peripheral blood. The V gene is TRBV5-1, the J gene TRBJ2-7, with 7 bases lining up with TRBD2. CDR3 sequence (DNA): TGCGCCAGCAGCTTGGGTCCTAGCGGAGCTGCCTACGAGCAGTACTTC. Amino acid sequence: CASSLGPSGAAYEQYF.